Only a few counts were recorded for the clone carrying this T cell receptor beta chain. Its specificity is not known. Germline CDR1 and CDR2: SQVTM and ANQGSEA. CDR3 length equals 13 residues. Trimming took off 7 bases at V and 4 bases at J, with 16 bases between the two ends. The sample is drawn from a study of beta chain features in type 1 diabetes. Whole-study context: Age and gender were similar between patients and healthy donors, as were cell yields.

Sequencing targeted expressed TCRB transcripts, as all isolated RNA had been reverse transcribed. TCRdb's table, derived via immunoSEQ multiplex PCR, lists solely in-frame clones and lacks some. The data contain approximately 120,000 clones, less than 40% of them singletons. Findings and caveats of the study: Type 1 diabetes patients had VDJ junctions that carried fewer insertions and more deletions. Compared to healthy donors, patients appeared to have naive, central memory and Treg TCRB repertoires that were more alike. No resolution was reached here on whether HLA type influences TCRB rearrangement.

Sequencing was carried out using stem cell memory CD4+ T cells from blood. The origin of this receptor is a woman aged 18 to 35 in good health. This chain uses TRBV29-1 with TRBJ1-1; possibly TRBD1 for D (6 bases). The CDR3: CSARSGRGTEAFF. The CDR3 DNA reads TGCAGCGCAAGATCGGGCAGGGGCACTGAAGCTTTCTTT.